Shown below are 16 T cell receptor beta chains from a single sample sequenced in a study of T cell repertoires in cytomegalovirus infection. Their target antigens are unknown. In TCRdb, the reads were re-called with MiXCR into one record per CDR3 protein. The sample contains approximately 500,000 distinct CDR3 sequences, around a third of which appear only once. The sequenced sample was cultured PBMCs, obtained from culture after CMV antigen stimulation. These TCRs come from a human donor in good health (CMV status not recorded). Some clones in this sample may be carry-over from other donors' samples.

The rearrangement uses TRBV4-1 and TRBJ2-3; D is undetermined. Germline V gives CDR1 MGHRA, CDR2 YSYEKL. V was clipped by 0 bases and J by 0 bases, with 16 bases between them. This CDR3 is built from 18 residues. This CDR3 is CASSQEYRGPPSTDTQYF. CDR3 nucleotide sequence: TGCGCCAGCAGCCAAGAATATCGAGGTCCCCCTAGCACAGATACGCAGTATTTT.

V is TRBV6-4 and J is TRBJ1-1; no firm D call. The germline V gene has CDR1 MRHNA and CDR2 SNTAGT. This CDR3 is built from 13 residues. V shed 3 bases and J shed 3 bases, with 8 bases lying between them. The CDR3 bases are TGTGCCAGCAGTGAATTGGGGTACACTGAAGCTTTCTTT. This translates into CASSELGYTEAFF.

This chain connects TRBV5-1 to TRBJ2-1; TRBD2 matches at 12 bases. J lost 5 bases, V lost 0 bases, and 3 bases had no gene match. CDR1 is SGHRS, CDR2 YFSETQ, per germline. The CDR3 is 16 amino acids. The CDR3 DNA sequence: TGCGCCAGCAGCTTGGAAGGGACTAGCGGGCACAATGAGCAGTTCTTC. It specifies CASSLEGTSGHNEQFF.

There are a few counts of this clonotype. The chain is built from TRBV14 and TRBJ2-3; no clear D. This CDR3 has 13 amino acids. CDR1 and CDR2 from the germline V gene are SGHDN and FVKESK. The ends were cut back, 1 base at V and 4 bases at J, with 6 bases in the middle. For the CDR3, the DNA is TGTGCCAGCAGCCAAGGAGCCTCAGATACGCAGTATTTT. This codes for CASSQGASDTQYF.

The chain employs TRBV5-1 and TRBJ1-1; D is possibly TRBD1 (6 bases). The CDR3 is 15 residues long. The germline CDR1 and CDR2 sequences are SGHRS and YFSETQ. The V and J ends lost 3 bases and 1 base respectively, with 13 bases between them. The CDR3 reads CASSSAGTQNTEAFF. The CDR3 DNA is TGCGCCAGCAGCTCTGCCGGGACACAGAACACTGAAGCTTTCTTT.

CDR3 DNA sequence: TGTGCCATCAGTGGAGGGGGGAGGACTAGCGGGAGGGCGGGGGCCTACAATGAGCAGTTCTTC. It specifies CAISGGGRTSGRAGAYNEQFF. The chain couples TRBV10-3 to TRBJ2-1, with 15 bases aligning to TRBD2. The CDR3 length is 21 residues. Germline V gene lookup returns CDR1 ENHRY and CDR2 SYGVKD. Losses at the gene ends were 4 bases for V and 2 bases for J; bases not matched to a gene: 15.

This clonotype came up a few times. The genes are TRBV10-3 and TRBJ2-1; TRBD2 aligns across 7 bases. V gave up 7 bases and J gave up 8 bases; unmatched junction bases: 5. This CDR3 has 12 amino acids. Per the germline V gene, CDR1 is ENHRY and CDR2 is SYGVKD. CDR3 loop: CAIKGLKDEQFF. The CDR3 nucleotides are TGTGCCATCAAGGGACTAAAGGATGAGCAGTTCTTC.

V usage is TRBV28 and J usage is TRBJ2-2, with 8 positions matching TRBD2. From germline, CDR1 is MDHEN and CDR2 SYDVKM. CDR3 length equals 15 residues. V was pared by 7 bases and J by 5 bases, with 9 bases of the junction left unmatched. CDR3 coding DNA: TGTGCCAGCATAACAGCGGGAGAGGGGACCGGGGAGCTGTTTTTT. This gives the protein CASITAGEGTGELFF.

The rearrangement uses TRBV6-5 and TRBJ2-7, with 10 bases aligning to TRBD1. Germline trimming cut 4 bases from V and 6 bases from J; bases unmatched to any gene: 12. Germline assignment: CDR1 MNHEY and CDR2 SVGAGI. The CDR3 totals 16 residues. The CDR3 loop reads CASSFHKRQGACEQYV. The DNA of the CDR3 is TGTGCCAGCAGTTTCCACAAGCGACAGGGGGCGTGCGAGCAGTACGTC.

The V call is TRBV27, the J call TRBJ2-2; TRBD2 agrees at 7 bases. The CDR3 sequence is 12 residues long. Trimming cost V 6 bases and J 5 bases; bases outside gene matches: 0. Per germline, CDR1 MNHEY and CDR2 SMNVEV (reference sequence). CDR3 nucleotide sequence: TGTGCCAGCAGACTAGCGACCGGGGAGCTGTTTTTT. It is translated as CASRLATGELFF.

The V and J genes are TRBV6-5 and TRBJ2-1; possibly TRBD1 or TRBD2 for D (5 bases each). Looked up from germline, CDR1 is MNHEY and CDR2 is SVGAGI. This CDR3 has 13 residues. V shed 5 bases and J shed 6 bases, with 11 bases lying between them. CDR3 sequence (DNA): TGTGCCAGCAGTGAGGGCAGGGTCAATGAGCAGTTCTTC. It encodes CASSEGRVNEQFF.

This clonotype was observed a single time. The chain uses TRBV4-3 and TRBJ1-2, with 7 bases matching TRBD1. Germline lookup yields CDR1 LGHNA and CDR2 YSLEER. The CDR3 loop spans 16 amino acids. J was trimmed by 4 bases and V by 3 bases; bases with no gene match: 11. CDR3 nucleotides: TGCGCCAGCAGCCAGGACTCCGGGACAGTAACCTATGGCTACACCTTC. It is translated as CASSQDSGTVTYGYTF.

Note on this clonotype: An end of the junction differs from the germline gene, which may be a read error. The V and J genes are TRBV7-1 and TRBJ2-5; 10 positions agree with TRBD2. TRBV7-1 is reported as an ORF; its role is uncertain. The CDR3 is 14 amino acids. The CDR3 region is CTSSHRLAGETQYF. The CDR3 nucleotides read TGTACCAGCAGCCATAGACTAGCGGGTGAGACCCAGTACTTC.

The chain has TRBV7-2 and TRBJ1-2, with unresolved D. Germline V lookup: CDR1 SGHTA, CDR2 FQGNSA. V lost 5 bases to trimming and J lost 6 bases, with 13 bases between them. The CDR3 totals 13 residues. Written as DNA, the CDR3 is TGTGCCAGCAGCCTAATAAGGACGGATGGCTACACCTTC. Residues: CASSLIRTDGYTF.

This clonotype showed up many times. The chain recombines TRBV7-6 with TRBJ2-1, with TRBD1 identical over 8 bases. The CDR3 is 12 amino acids. V gave up 8 bases and J gave up 5 bases; unmatched junction bases: 2. CDR1 SGHVS and CDR2 FNYEAQ come from the germline V gene. The CDR3 DNA reads as TGTGCCAGCCAGGGGGCAAACAATGAGCAGTTCTTC. Amino acid sequence: CASQGANNEQFF.

The chain has TRBV7-2 and TRBJ1-3, with 7 bases aligning to TRBD1. The germline gives CDR1 SGHTA, CDR2 FQGNSA. The CDR3 runs 13 residues. V dropped 4 bases and J dropped 7; count of bases not matched to a gene: 4. The CDR3 loop is CASSWTTGNTIYF. Written as DNA, the CDR3 is TGTGCCAGCAGCTGGACGACAGGGAACACCATATATTTT.